This T cell receptor beta chain was recovered during a study of blood T cell repertoires in COVID-19. In the study overall: T cells, B-cell-depleted T cells, or PBMCs provided the cDNA or gDNA that served as material.

CDR1 and CDR2 (germline): LGHDT, YNNKEL (reference sequence). Trimming took 4 bases from V and 6 from J, leaving 22 bases between them. The CDR3 covers 16 residues. Membership in each cohort depended on participant-reported clinical history. Study processing details: Amplification of reference gene primers provided the estimated nucleated cell counts. Produced via immunoSEQ multiplex PCR; TCRdb's table is partial and in-frame only. That table gives V, J and clone size, and the DNA gave D and trimming. The sample consists of roughly 250,000 clones, roughly 86% of them appearing once. The TCR sequence derives from a middle-aged woman with acute COVID-19. This chain joins TRBV3-1 (or the pseudogene TRBV3-2) and TRBJ2-7; TRBD2 might be the D (6 bases). Sample: PBMCs or T cells enriched from blood (not recorded which). The DNA of the CDR3 is TGTGCCAGCAGCCGTCGTGACGGGAGAATGTACGGCGAGCAGTACTTC. Protein: CASSRRDGRMYGEQYF.